One sample yielded the 29 T cell receptor beta chains listed below, sequenced in a study of blood T cell repertoires in COVID-19. Here immunoSEQ multiplex PCR was the method, and the copy in TCRdb shows in-frame clones only, minus some. In the table there are a few hundred thousand clones, more than 75% of which are singletons. Sequencing was performed on PBMCs or T cells enriched from blood (not recorded which). The receptors here all came from a young woman who had recovered from COVID-19.

The chain combines TRBV25-1 with TRBJ2-1; TRBD1 might be the D (6 bases). V lost 0 bases to trimming and J lost 1 base, with 13 bases between them. Germline CDR1 is MGHDK and CDR2 is SYGVNS. The CDR3 runs 17 residues. Here the CDR3 DNA reads TGTGCCAGCAGTGAATACGGCCAGGGGACATCCTACAATGAGCAGTTCTTC. This codes for CASSEYGQGTSYNEQFF.

The chain links TRBV5-1 to TRBJ2-2, with 9 bases aligning to TRBD1. The CDR3 has 16 amino acids. Germline-derived CDR1 and CDR2 are SGHRS and YFSETQ. With V trimmed by 4 bases and J by 1 base, 5 bases remained unmatched. CDR3 amino acids: CASSEGQGRNTGELFF. The CDR3 bases are TGCGCCAGCAGCGAGGGACAGGGAAGGAACACCGGGGAGCTGTTTTTT.

V usage is TRBV29-1 and J usage is TRBJ2-7; 8 nucleotides match TRBD2. After removal of 7 bases from V and 5 bases from J, the junction contained 7 bases not matched to a gene. CDR1 is SQVTM and CDR2 is ANQGSEA in the germline V gene. The CDR3 sequence is 12 residues long. The CDR3 region is CSAKAGEHEQYF. CDR3 nucleotides: TGCAGCGCCAAAGCGGGGGAACACGAGCAGTACTTC.

The rearrangement joins TRBV6-6 to TRBJ1-5; tentative D call: TRBD1 (6 bases). The CDR3 runs to 16 residues. Trimming removed 4 bases at V and 0 bases at J, with 13 bases between. CDR1 and CDR2 from the germline V gene are MNHNY and SVGAGI (reference sequence). CDR3 residues: CASSSGGGLSNQPQHF. In DNA, the CDR3 is TGTGCCAGCAGTTCGGGGGGGGGCCTTAGCAATCAGCCCCAGCATTTT.

The CDR3 protein is CASSPGVQPQHF. In DNA form, the CDR3 reads TGTGCCAGCTCGCCCGGGGTTCAGCCCCAGCATTTT. The chain has TRBV18 and TRBJ1-5; D not certain. The V end was cut by 6 bases, the J end by 6 bases, with 9 bases between. This CDR3 region has 12 residues. The V gene's germline CDR1 is KGHSH and CDR2 LQKENI.

The rearrangement links TRBV2 to TRBJ2-7; maybe TRBD1 (5 bases). With 7 bases removed from V and 4 bases from J, the gap between germline ends came to 11 bases. There are 12 residues in the CDR3. Germline V lookup: CDR1 SNHLY, CDR2 FYNNEI. The CDR3 DNA reads as TGTGCCAGCAAAAGACAGAATTACGAGCAGTACTTC. Protein sequence: CASKRQNYEQYF.

The chain recombines TRBV9 with TRBJ1-4; 7 bases line up with TRBD1. V lost 3 bases to trimming and J lost 4 bases; unmatched junction nucleotides: 9. Per the germline V gene, CDR1 is SGDLS and CDR2 is YYNGEE. This CDR3 region has 16 residues. The chain's CDR3 is CASSARRQGGNEKLFF. The DNA of the CDR3 is TGTGCCAGCAGCGCCCGAAGACAGGGCGGTAATGAAAAACTGTTTTTT.

The genes are TRBV5-8 and TRBJ1-5; maybe TRBD1 (5 bases). This CDR3 has 15 residues. Germline V gene data show CDR1 as SGHTS and CDR2 as YDEGEE. With 2 bases removed from V and 1 base from J, the gap between germline ends came to 10 bases. CDR3 DNA sequence: TGTGCCAGCAGCTTCAGGGTTGTAAGCAATCAGCCCCAGCATTTT. This translates into CASSFRVVSNQPQHF.

The chain has TRBV4-2 and TRBJ2-1; D might be TRBD2 (5 bases). The V gene's germline CDR1 is LGHNA and CDR2 YNFKEQ. The CDR3 totals 17 residues. V lost 0 bases, J lost 0 bases, and 12 bases lay in between. The CDR3 sequence is CASSQEGRVDSYNEQFF. As DNA, the CDR3 is TGTGCCAGCAGCCAAGAAGGGCGGGTAGACTCCTACAATGAGCAGTTCTTC.

CDR3 coding DNA: TGCGCCAGCAGCCAATCCCAATACCGGGACAGCTCCTACGAGCAGTACTTC. Its protein is CASSQSQYRDSSYEQYF. The chain employs TRBV4-1 and TRBJ2-7; TRBD1 agrees at 7 bases. The CDR3 contains 17 residues. Germline V lookup: CDR1 MGHRA, CDR2 YSYEKL. The ends lost 2 bases at V and 0 bases at J; junction bases unmatched: 10.

The V and J genes are TRBV15 and TRBJ1-4, with TRBD1 matching 8 bases. With V trimmed by 3 bases and J by 5 bases, 5 bases remained unmatched. Germline CDR1 LNHNV, CDR2 YYDKDF (reference sequence). The CDR3 is 15 amino acids. The CDR3 here is CATSSSGGLNEKLFF. CDR3 nucleotide sequence: TGTGCCACCAGCAGTTCAGGGGGCCTCAATGAAAAACTGTTTTTT.

The chain uses TRBV2 and TRBJ2-1; TRBD1 is a possible D gene (5 bases). The CDR3 contains 12 residues. Germline V gene lookup returns CDR1 SNHLY and CDR2 FYNNEI. The V gene lost 6 bases and the J gene lost 4 bases, with 7 bases spanning the gap. As DNA, the CDR3 is TGTGCCAGCAGCGCAGGGTACAATGAGCAGTTCTTC. Residues: CASSAGYNEQFF.

The chain carries TRBV12-3 or TRBV12-4 and TRBJ2-1; D gene uncertain. The V gene lost 1 base and the J gene lost 8 bases, with 9 bases spanning the gap. The CDR3 has 13 residues. The CDR3 reads CASSLESRDEQFF. The CDR3 nucleotides are TGTGCCAGCAGTTTAGAATCACGGGATGAGCAGTTCTTC.

CDR3 bases: TGTGCCTGGAGTGCCCCCCCCGGGACTAGTTTGTATGAGCAGTTCTTC. This gives the protein CAWSAPPGTSLYEQFF. This chain uses TRBV30 with TRBJ2-1, with 8 bases fitting TRBD2. J gave up 8 bases and V 1 base, and 13 bases lay outside the gene matches. Germline V gives CDR1 GTSNPN, CDR2 SVGIG (reference sequence). The CDR3 is 16 amino acids.

The chain is built from TRBV5-4 and TRBJ2-7; 7 positions agree with TRBD2. The CDR3 length is 15 residues. The V segment lost 4 bases and the J segment 2 bases; nucleotides outside the gene matches: 9. CDR1 is SGHNT and CDR2 is YYREEE in the germline V gene (reference sequence). CDR3: CASSGQAGFAYEQYF. The CDR3 region has the DNA TGTGCCAGCAGCGGACAAGCGGGATTTGCCTACGAGCAGTACTTC.

This clone was picked up a small number of times. The rearrangement uses TRBV9 and TRBJ2-7; 7 positions agree with TRBD2. Per the germline V gene, CDR1 is SGDLS and CDR2 is YYNGEE. V shed 4 bases, J shed 1 base, and the junction held 8 bases outside the gene matches. This CDR3 region has 15 residues. The CDR3 sequence: CASSPSGASSYEQYF. The CDR3, as DNA: TGTGCCAGCAGCCCAAGCGGGGCCAGTTCCTACGAGCAGTACTTC.

The chain uses TRBV6-5 and TRBJ2-7; D ambiguous. V was clipped by 6 bases and J by 5 bases, with 14 bases between them. The CDR3 has 13 residues. The germline V gene has CDR1 MNHEY and CDR2 SVGAGI. Here the CDR3 DNA reads TGTGCCAGCAGCCGCATCGCCGGAGACGAGCAGTACTTC. It is translated as CASSRIAGDEQYF.

This clone was recorded only once. V and J are TRBV7-9 and TRBJ2-1, with 7 bases aligning to TRBD2. V shed 0 bases, J shed 2 bases, and the junction held 7 bases outside the gene matches. Germline CDR1 and CDR2: SEHNR and FQNEAQ (reference sequence). The CDR3 sequence is 17 residues long. The CDR3 reads CASSLALRGSTYNEQFF. For the CDR3, the DNA is TGTGCCAGCAGCTTAGCCCTGCGGGGGTCGACCTACAATGAGCAGTTCTTC.

The chain carries TRBV5-1 and TRBJ1-1; D not certain. This CDR3 region has 13 residues. Looked up from germline, CDR1 is SGHRS and CDR2 is YFSETQ. V gave up 4 bases and J gave up 0 bases, with 7 bases separating them. CDR3 loop: CASSTEMNTEAFF. CDR3 DNA sequence: TGCGCCAGCAGCACTGAGATGAACACTGAAGCTTTCTTT.

The V call is TRBV4-1, the J call TRBJ1-1, with no clear D. V lost 3 bases and J lost 3, with 11 bases in between. There are 14 residues in the CDR3. The germline V gene encodes CDR1 MGHRA and CDR2 YSYEKL. The DNA of the CDR3 is TGCGCCAGCAGCCACCCCGACTCAGACACTGAAGCTTTCTTT. Protein: CASSHPDSDTEAFF.

This chain joins TRBV28 and TRBJ1-2, with D possibly TRBD1 on 6 matching bases. CDR3 length equals 13 residues. The germline CDR1 and CDR2 sequences are MDHEN and SYDVKM. The V end was cut by 5 bases, the J end by 8 bases, with 15 bases between. DNA of the CDR3: TGTGCCAGCAGTGCCGAAATGACAGGAGGCTACACCTTC. Translated: CASSAEMTGGYTF.

CDR3: CASSPPRLAGGTDTQYF. DNA for the CDR3: TGTGCCAGCTCACCACCCCGACTAGCGGGGGGCACAGATACGCAGTATTTT. The chain is built from TRBV18 and TRBJ2-3, with 12 bases matching TRBD2. The CDR3 has 17 residues. Germline values: CDR1 KGHSH, CDR2 LQKENI. V shed 0 bases and J 1 base; nucleotides not matched to a gene: 2.

The chain combines TRBV7-2 with TRBJ2-1; D is perhaps TRBD2 (5 bases). This CDR3 has 14 residues. Between the trimmed V and J ends, which lost 3 bases and 5 bases, there was a span of 11 bases. CDR1 is SGHTA and CDR2 is FQGNSA in the germline V gene. CDR3 sequence reads: CASSLWERHNEQFF. In DNA form, the CDR3 reads TGTGCCAGCAGCTTGTGGGAGCGGCACAATGAGCAGTTCTTC.

This clone was recorded once. The chain links TRBV6-5 to TRBJ2-5; weak D call: TRBD2 (6 bases). The germline V gene encodes CDR1 MNHEY and CDR2 SVGAGI. This CDR3 contains 14 residues. Trimming took off 5 bases at V and 2 bases at J, with 12 bases between the two ends. This CDR3 reads CASSRRGTQETQYF. In nucleotides, the CDR3 is TGTGCCAGCAGTCGCCGGGGGACTCAAGAGACCCAGTACTTC.

This chain connects TRBV2 to TRBJ1-2; 9 bases match TRBD1. Germline V gene lookup returns CDR1 SNHLY and CDR2 FYNNEI. The CDR3 totals 13 residues. The V and J ends lost 9 bases and 1 base, in that order; junction bases with no gene match: 3. The CDR3 reads CARQDRGNYGYTF. The DNA for the CDR3 is TGTGCCAGACAGGACAGGGGTAACTATGGCTACACCTTC.

V is TRBV29-1 and J is TRBJ1-2, with 7 bases lining up with TRBD1. The CDR3 contains 12 residues. The J segment lost 7 bases and the V segment lost 5 bases, leaving 7 bases of the junction unmatched. The germline V gene encodes CDR1 SQVTM and CDR2 ANQGSEA. The CDR3 nucleotides are TGCAGCGTTATCGACAGGGAAGGTGGCTACACCTTC. Amino acids: CSVIDREGGYTF.

The chain combines TRBV29-1 with TRBJ1-1; tentatively, D is TRBD1 (6 bases). Between the trimmed V and J ends, which lost 7 bases and 3 bases, there was a span of 12 bases. Per germline, CDR1 SQVTM and CDR2 ANQGSEA. The CDR3 consists of 12 residues. The CDR3 DNA sequence: TGCAGCGGTGGACAGTTAGACACTGAAGCTTTCTTT. Amino acid sequence: CSGGQLDTEAFF.

The CDR3 DNA sequence: TGTGCCAGCAGTCGCCTACACGAGCAGTACTTC. Its translation: CASSRLHEQYF. The chain employs TRBV28 and TRBJ2-7, with D unclear. The CDR3 totals 11 residues. The germline V and J ends were trimmed by 5 bases and 5 bases, with 7 bases remaining between them. Germline-derived CDR1 and CDR2 are MDHEN and SYDVKM.

The chain couples TRBV7-2 to TRBJ1-1; 7 positions agree with TRBD1. This CDR3 is built from 18 residues. With V trimmed by 2 bases and J by 0 bases, 12 bases remained unmatched. CDR1 is SGHTA and CDR2 is FQGNSA in the germline V gene. As DNA, the CDR3 is TGTGCCAGCAGCTTATTCACAGGGGCGTTACAAATGAACACTGAAGCTTTCTTT. This translates into CASSLFTGALQMNTEAFF.